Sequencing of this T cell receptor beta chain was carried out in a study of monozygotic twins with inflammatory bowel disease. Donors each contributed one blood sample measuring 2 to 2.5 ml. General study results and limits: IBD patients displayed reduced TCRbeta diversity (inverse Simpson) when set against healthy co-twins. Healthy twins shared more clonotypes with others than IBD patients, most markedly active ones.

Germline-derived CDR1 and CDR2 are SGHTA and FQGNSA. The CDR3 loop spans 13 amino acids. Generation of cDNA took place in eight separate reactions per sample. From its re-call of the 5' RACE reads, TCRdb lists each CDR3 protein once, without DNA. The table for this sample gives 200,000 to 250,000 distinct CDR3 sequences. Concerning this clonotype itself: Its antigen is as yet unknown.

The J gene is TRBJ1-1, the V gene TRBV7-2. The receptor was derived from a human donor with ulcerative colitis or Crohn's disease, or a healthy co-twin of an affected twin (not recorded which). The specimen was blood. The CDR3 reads CASRSQGLTGAFF.